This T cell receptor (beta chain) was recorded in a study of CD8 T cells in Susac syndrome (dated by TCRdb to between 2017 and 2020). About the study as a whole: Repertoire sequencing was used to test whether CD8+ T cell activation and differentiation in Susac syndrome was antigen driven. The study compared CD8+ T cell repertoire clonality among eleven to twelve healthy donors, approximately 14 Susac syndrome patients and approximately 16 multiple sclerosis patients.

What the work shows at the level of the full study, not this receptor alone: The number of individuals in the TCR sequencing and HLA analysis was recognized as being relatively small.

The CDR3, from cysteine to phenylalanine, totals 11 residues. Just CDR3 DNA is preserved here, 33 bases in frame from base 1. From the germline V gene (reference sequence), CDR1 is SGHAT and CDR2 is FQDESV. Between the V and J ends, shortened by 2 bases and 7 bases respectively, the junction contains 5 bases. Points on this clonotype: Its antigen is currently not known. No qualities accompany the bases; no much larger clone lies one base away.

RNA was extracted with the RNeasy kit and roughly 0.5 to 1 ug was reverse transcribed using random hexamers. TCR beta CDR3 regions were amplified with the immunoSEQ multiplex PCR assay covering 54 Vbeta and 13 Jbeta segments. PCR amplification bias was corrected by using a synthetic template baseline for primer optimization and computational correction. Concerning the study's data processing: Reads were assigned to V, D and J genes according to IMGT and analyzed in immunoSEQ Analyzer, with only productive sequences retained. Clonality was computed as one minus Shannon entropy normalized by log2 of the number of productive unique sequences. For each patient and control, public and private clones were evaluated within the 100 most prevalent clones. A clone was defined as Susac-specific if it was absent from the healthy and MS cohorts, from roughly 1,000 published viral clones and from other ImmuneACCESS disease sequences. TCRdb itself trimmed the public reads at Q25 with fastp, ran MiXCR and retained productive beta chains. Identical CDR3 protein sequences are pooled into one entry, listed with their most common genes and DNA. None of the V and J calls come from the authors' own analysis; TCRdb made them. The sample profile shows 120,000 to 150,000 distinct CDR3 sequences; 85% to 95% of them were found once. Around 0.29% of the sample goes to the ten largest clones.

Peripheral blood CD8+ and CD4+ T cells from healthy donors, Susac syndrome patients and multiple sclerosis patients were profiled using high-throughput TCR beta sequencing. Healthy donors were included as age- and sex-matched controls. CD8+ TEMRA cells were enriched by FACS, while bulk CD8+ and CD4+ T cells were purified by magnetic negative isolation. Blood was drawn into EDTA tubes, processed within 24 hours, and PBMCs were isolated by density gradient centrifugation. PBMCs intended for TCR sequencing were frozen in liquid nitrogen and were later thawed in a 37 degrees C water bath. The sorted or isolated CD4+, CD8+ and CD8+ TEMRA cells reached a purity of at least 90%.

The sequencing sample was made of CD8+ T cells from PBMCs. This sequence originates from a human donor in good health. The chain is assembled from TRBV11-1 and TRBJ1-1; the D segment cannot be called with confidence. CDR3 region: CASSLNREAFF. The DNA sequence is TGTGCCAGCAGCTTAAACCGTGAAGCTTTCTTT.